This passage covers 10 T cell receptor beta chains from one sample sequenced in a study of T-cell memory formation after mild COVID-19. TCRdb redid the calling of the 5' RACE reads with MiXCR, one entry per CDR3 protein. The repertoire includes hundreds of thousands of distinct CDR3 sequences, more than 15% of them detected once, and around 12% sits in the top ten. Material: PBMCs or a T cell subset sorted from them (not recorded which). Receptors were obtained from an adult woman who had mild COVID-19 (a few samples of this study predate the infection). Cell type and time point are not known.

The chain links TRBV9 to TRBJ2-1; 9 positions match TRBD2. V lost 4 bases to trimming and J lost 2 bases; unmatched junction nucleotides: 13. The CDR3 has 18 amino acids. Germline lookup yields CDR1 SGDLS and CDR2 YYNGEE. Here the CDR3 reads CASSSEGRGGIPYNEQFF. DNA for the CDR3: TGTGCCAGCAGCTCCGAGGGGCGGGGGGGTATCCCCTACAATGAGCAGTTCTTC.

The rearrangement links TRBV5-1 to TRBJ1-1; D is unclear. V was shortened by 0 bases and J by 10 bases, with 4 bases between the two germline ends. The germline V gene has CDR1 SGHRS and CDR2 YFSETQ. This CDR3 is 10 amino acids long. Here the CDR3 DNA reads TGCGCCAGCAGCTTGGTGCCAGCTTTCTTT. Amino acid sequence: CASSLVPAFF.

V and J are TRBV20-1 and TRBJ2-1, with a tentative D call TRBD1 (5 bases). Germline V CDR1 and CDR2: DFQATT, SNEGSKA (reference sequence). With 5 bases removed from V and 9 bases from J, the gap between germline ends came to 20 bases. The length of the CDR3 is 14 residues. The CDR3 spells CSAPVRQGPSEQFF. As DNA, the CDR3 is TGCAGTGCTCCGGTGCGGCAGGGTCCAAGTGAGCAGTTCTTC.

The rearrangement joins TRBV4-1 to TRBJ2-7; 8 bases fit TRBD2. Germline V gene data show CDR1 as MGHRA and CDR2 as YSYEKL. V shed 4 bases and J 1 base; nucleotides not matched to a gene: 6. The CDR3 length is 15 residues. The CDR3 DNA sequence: TGCGCCAGCAGCCTACCAACTAGCGGATCCTACGAGCAGTACTTC. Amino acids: CASSLPTSGSYEQYF.

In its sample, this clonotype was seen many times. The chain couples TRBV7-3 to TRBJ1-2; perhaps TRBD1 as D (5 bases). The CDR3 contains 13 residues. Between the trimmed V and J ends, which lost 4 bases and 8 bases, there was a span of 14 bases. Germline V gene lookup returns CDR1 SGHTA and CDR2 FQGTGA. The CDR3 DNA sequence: TGTGCCAGCAGCTCGGGACTCCCCCAGGGCTACACCTTC. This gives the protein CASSSGLPQGYTF.

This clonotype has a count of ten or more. The CDR3 reads CASTRLARPPSSYEQYF. CDR3 nucleotides: TGTGCCAGCACTCGACTAGCCCGGCCCCCAAGCTCCTACGAGCAGTACTTC. The rearrangement uses TRBV6-5 and TRBJ2-7; 7 bases are a match to TRBD2. Per germline, CDR1 MNHEY and CDR2 SVGAGI. The CDR3 sequence is 17 residues long. V was clipped by 7 bases and J by 0 bases; unmatched bases: 15.

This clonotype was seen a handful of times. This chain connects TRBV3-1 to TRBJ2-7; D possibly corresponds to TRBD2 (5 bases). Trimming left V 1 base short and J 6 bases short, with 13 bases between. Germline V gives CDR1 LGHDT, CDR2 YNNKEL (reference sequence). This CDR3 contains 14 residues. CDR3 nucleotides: TGTGCCAGCAGCCAAGTCACGGGGATCAGCGAGCAGTACTTC. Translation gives CASSQVTGISEQYF.

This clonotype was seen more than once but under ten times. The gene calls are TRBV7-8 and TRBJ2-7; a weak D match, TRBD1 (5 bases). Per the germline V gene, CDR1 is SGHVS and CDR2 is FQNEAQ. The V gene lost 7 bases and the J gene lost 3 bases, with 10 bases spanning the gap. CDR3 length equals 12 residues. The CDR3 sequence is CASTPTDYEQYF. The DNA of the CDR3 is TGTGCCAGCACCCCGACAGACTACGAGCAGTACTTC.

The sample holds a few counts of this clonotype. The CDR3 DNA follows: TGTGCCAGCAGTTACTCGAGGATTGAGAGACGGCAGCATTTT. Its translation: CASSYSRIERRQHF. The chain carries TRBV6-5 and TRBJ1-5; D not certain. The CDR3 spans 14 residues. V lost 0 bases to trimming and J lost 13 bases, with 16 bases between them. Per the germline V gene, CDR1 is MNHEY and CDR2 is SVGAGI.

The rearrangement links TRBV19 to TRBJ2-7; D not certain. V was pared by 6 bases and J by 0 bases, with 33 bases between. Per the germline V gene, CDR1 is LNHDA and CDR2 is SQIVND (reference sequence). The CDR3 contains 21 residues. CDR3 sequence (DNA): TGTGCCAGTAGCCCTACCCCCTCGACCCTCCTCGTGGACCCCGGCTCCTACGAGCAGTACTTC. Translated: CASSPTPSTLLVDPGSYEQYF.